This T cell receptor (beta chain) was profiled in a study of cytomegalovirus exposure and HLA in healthy donors (dated by TCRdb to 2015 to 2018). About the full investigation: According to an earlier analysis of several hundred of the donors, about 190 million T cells yielded 117 million unique TCR beta sequences and 276 Gb of sequence data. HLA typing included class I and class II loci at four-digit resolution. Donor age, sex, ethnicity and CMV serostatus were compiled together with the repertoire data. A later genetic analysis took genome-wide SNP genotypes for about three fifths of the 666 donors and used that subset as a discovery cohort. A later analysis re-analyzed previously published TCR beta repertoires from approximately 700 donors and added high-resolution HLA genotyping to study TCR occurrence patterns. Of the 300 to 450 genotyped donors, 80% to 90% were placed in the genetic ancestry cluster associated with self-reported Caucasian donors. A handful of DR-DQ haplotypes were treated as single units for association and clustering because of strong linkage in the cohort. To predict cytomegalovirus infection status, the study brought together high-throughput TCR immunosequencing, statistical association of individual TCRs with disease status, and machine learning. The later analysis used no new phenotypic data to find candidate immune exposures, relying instead on TCR beta sequences and their occurrence across donors. Using immunosequencing, the study profiled T cell repertoires from about 620 subjects and related those repertoires to cytomegalovirus serostatus. In an earlier analysis of about 590 of the donors, high-throughput TCR beta sequencing was used to judge whether each TCR beta V gene segment behaved as functional or pseudogenic. About 300 gigabases of sequencing data and tens of millions of unique TCR sequences were included in an early release covering around 650 HLA-typed donors. Across 398 genotyped donors of the cohort, an average of about 240,000 unique TCR beta nucleotide sequences per donor were sequenced, and 15% to 20% of those sequences were non-productive. The study aimed to test whether cataloging public T cell receptors could reveal signatures of past pathogen exposure. Every discovery cohort repertoire had been produced on one sequencing platform. Along with the roughly 670-subject first cohort, a separate validation cohort of around 120 different subjects was used. The number of typed donors differed by locus: about 620-640 for A, B, C, DRB1 and DQB1; approximately 520 for DQA1; some 610 for DPA1; and about 470 for DPB1. Points the paper makes about the study in general: A later analysis found that TCR association rates varied across HLA loci, with DRB1 alleles showing the most associated TCRs and HLA-C alleles the fewest. In vitro tests confirmed that a few of the cytomegalovirus-associated TCR beta chains recognize cytomegalovirus antigens. In the study, some 160 TCR beta chains were listed as associated with cytomegalovirus. Some 15 rarely observed V segments, including chromosome 9 orphons, were excluded from the earlier analysis of about 600 of the donors because counts were too low. A later analysis reported that several top co-occurrence clusters appeared linked to parvovirus B19, influenza, CMV and Epstein-Barr virus. Because HLA typing was missing for some donors at each locus, association tests included only the typed subset. Broadly in line with IMGT annotations, most TCR beta V segments showed up in productive rearrangements about 87% or about 30% of the time in an earlier analysis of approximately 640 of the donors. A later analysis associated 16,951 TCR beta sequences with specific HLA alleles at a false discovery rate of 0.05. The classifier was reported to diagnose cytomegalovirus status with high specificity and sensitivity in both the original cohort and the validation cohort. A later genetic analysis reported fewer N-insertions in productive TCRs among donors in an Asian-associated ancestry cluster than the approximately 670-donor mean. It was suggested by the authors that the approach could potentially be generalized to other disease states and immunological phenotypes. In a later analysis, HLA-associated TCR beta chains showed more clonal expansion and lower generation probabilities than non-associated chains that were equally common. Linkage disequilibrium might explain the correlated functional status among segregating V segments, but an unknown experimental factor could not be excluded. A further reported finding was that TCR beta sequences accurately predicted the HLA-A and HLA-B alleles for most subjects in the first cohort. Most CMV-associated TCR beta chains appeared to be HLA-restricted in a later analysis, and the HLA associations seemed to be driven largely by CMV exposure. Because the 87-base-pair reads could not distinguish some IMGT-functional V segments, including TRBV6-2 and TRBV6-3, those segments were excluded. Immune exposure information for the cohort was limited to CMV serostatus. Most TCR sequences were observed very rarely across donors, whereas some public TCRs were present in many individuals. Presence/absence analyses assumed roughly uniform sequencing depth across donors, an assumption that may not hold. An association between a missense DCLRE1C variant and V-gene and J-gene trimming of TCR beta chains was found in a later genetic analysis and replicated in an independent cohort. The cohort was sequenced for TCR beta chains only, and without alpha or paired-chain data the features that could be detected were limited. When HLA alleles, especially DR and DQ, strongly co-occurred, attributing TCR associations to individual alleles was difficult. A cluster of highly shared sequence variants was judged likely to represent a technical artifact of the sequencing pipeline.

Regarding this clone: This receptor's antigen is unknown. No base-level quality is on record; no much larger clone is a single base apart.

To prepare the library, the immunoSEQ multiplex PCR assay was applied. A mixture of 60 forward primers for TCR Vbeta segments and 13 reverse primers for TCR Jbeta segments was used in the multiplex PCR. The CDR3 region of rearranged TCR beta genes was amplified from genomic DNA with a multiplex PCR assay. On the Illumina HiSeq System, the amplified TCR beta libraries were sequenced as 87-base-pair reads. The authors' pipeline ran thus. Across the 700 or so repertoires, a later analysis counted 78 million or so unique TCR beta chains, around 11 million of which were shared by at least two donors. To remove PCR and sequencing errors, raw reads were error-corrected and collapsed into unique sequences using a nearest-neighbor algorithm that merged closely related sequences. CDR3 sequences were aligned to IMGT reference sequences to assign V, D and J gene segments. For a sequence to be retained, at least a six-nucleotide match to both a V gene segment and a J gene segment was required. Rearrangements were classified as productive when the CDR3 lacked stop codons and remained in frame with V and J, and all other rearrangements were classified as non-productive. CDR3 was defined by IMGT convention, running from the second conserved V-encoded cysteine to the conserved J-encoded phenylalanine. In an earlier analysis of 550 to 650 of the donors, sequences lacking an unambiguous match to a single V gene segment were excluded. An earlier analysis of some 610 of the donors called V segments functional above 56.7% productive rearrangements and segregating when the between-donor standard deviation exceeded 5%. To diagnose cytomegalovirus status from the catalog of TCR beta chain sequences, a statistical classification framework was built. V and J gene assignment, in a later analysis, came from comparing TCR nucleotide sequences with IMGT/GENE-DB human TR gene sequences. The TCRdist pipeline was used in a later analysis to assign CDR3 sequences and most-parsimonious VDJ recombination scenarios. A later analysis defined each TCR beta chain by its CDR3 amino acid sequence plus V-gene family, and excluded reads lacking a unique V-gene family. A later analysis removed 592 highly shared, low-generation-probability nucleotide sequences to deal with suspected cross-contamination and a sequencing artifact. For each public chain, a later analysis derived a clonal expansion index from normalized ranks of inferred template counts within each repertoire. Generation probabilities in a later analysis came from a VDJ recombination model fitted to out-of-frame rearrangements, and those results were checked against IGoR. In a later analysis, hypergeometric tests were used to score TCR-TCR, TCR-HLA and TCR-CMV co-occurrence, with a repertoire-size bias correction applied to TCR pairs. In a later analysis, false discovery rates were estimated by permuting HLA or CMV assignments 20 times. A later analysis grouped co-occurring TCRs with DBSCAN, adding TCRdist sequence similarity when clustering within HLA-allele-positive subsets. Repertoires with fewer than 30,000 or more than 120,000 public chains were left out of co-occurrence clustering, as were five repertoires with anomalous nucleotide sharing. TCRdb took over this immuneACCESS table, retaining in-frame rearrangements with V and J assigned. Such tables are incomplete; in checked studies, under half of the missing clones stem from an unresolved V gene, and the remainder is unexplained. V and J calls and clone size are given by that table; D and trimming were obtained from the DNA. Here the sample has more than 100,000 clones; 87% occur a single time. The ten largest clones take up under 6.5% of the sample.

The germline V gene supplies CDR1 SGDLS and CDR2 YYNGEE. Trimming removed 2 bases from V and 0 bases from J, leaving 14 bases between the germline ends. The CDR3 runs 17 amino acids, cysteine and phenylalanine included. Just the 51-base CDR3 DNA is kept, in frame starting at base 1. The cohort was made up of about 670 healthy bone marrow donors. At the time of sampling, every cohort member was nominally healthy, though immune exposures that went unrecorded were likely present. The donor was CMV seronegative and belonged to the group of around 400 seronegative cohort members. A peripheral blood sample was provided by each donor, and peripheral blood mononuclear cells were used for TCR beta sequencing. The Qiagen DNeasy Blood Extraction Kit was used to extract genomic DNA from the blood cell samples.

The chain employs TRBV9 and TRBJ2-2; the best D guess is TRBD2, with 5 bases matching. The TCR originated in a woman aged 25-40 years in good health and CMV-seronegative. Sequenced input: PBMCs. The CDR3 reads CASSVGATGSNTGELFF. The DNA sequence follows: TGTGCCAGCAGCGTGGGAGCGACCGGATCGAACACCGGGGAGCTGTTTTTT.